This T cell receptor (beta chain) was observed in a study of blood T cell repertoires in COVID-19. Looked up from germline, CDR1 is KGHDR and CDR2 is SFDVKD. This CDR3 spans 17 amino acids. The junction had 6 bases not matched to a gene; V was cut back by 3 bases and J by 1 base. As handled by the study authors: Amplification of reference gene primers was used by the study to estimate nucleated cell counts. Using immunoSEQ multiplex PCR, the repertoire was profiled, and TCRdb retains in-frame clones only, with some absent. That table furnishes V, J and clone size, whereas the DNA furnished D and trimming. This table has 100,000 to 150,000 clones, over 80% appearing once.

This receptor was taken from a man between 60 and 70 years old with acute or convalescent COVID-19. The V gene is TRBV24-1, the J gene TRBJ2-2, with 8 bases that match TRBD1. Material: peripheral blood. CDR3 sequence (DNA): TGTGCCACCAGTGATGAAGCCGGGACAGGGAACACCGGGGAGCTGTTTTTT. As protein: CATSDEAGTGNTGELFF.